This TCR beta chain was retrieved from a study of response to subunit inactivated influenza vaccine. This clonotype was seen only a few times. TCRdb independently ran MiXCR on the RT-PCR reads; one entry per CDR3 protein. The sample contains 160,000 or so distinct CDR3 sequences, 11% of which appear only once. Sequenced here: non-naive T cells sorted from PBMCs, sampled more than 35 days after vaccination. This receptor was taken from a man in his forties or fifties who received an inactivated influenza vaccine.

CDR3 residues: CASSQLRTAVYGYTF. CDR3 bases: TGTGCCAGCAGCCAACTGAGGACGGCAGTCTATGGCTACACCTTC. V and J are TRBV14 and TRBJ1-2; D gene unclear. Germline V CDR1 and CDR2: SGHDN, FVKESK. The ends were cut back, 2 bases at V and 4 bases at J, with 14 bases in the middle. The CDR3 is 15 amino acids. Based on the CDR3 plus reference TRBV14 and TRBJ1-2, the full variable domain is EAGVTQFPSHSVIEKGQTVTLRCDPISGHDNLYWYRRVMGKEIKFLLHFVKESKQDESGMPNNRFLAERTGGTYSTLKVQPAELEDSGVYFCASSQLRTAVYGYTFGSGTRLTVV.